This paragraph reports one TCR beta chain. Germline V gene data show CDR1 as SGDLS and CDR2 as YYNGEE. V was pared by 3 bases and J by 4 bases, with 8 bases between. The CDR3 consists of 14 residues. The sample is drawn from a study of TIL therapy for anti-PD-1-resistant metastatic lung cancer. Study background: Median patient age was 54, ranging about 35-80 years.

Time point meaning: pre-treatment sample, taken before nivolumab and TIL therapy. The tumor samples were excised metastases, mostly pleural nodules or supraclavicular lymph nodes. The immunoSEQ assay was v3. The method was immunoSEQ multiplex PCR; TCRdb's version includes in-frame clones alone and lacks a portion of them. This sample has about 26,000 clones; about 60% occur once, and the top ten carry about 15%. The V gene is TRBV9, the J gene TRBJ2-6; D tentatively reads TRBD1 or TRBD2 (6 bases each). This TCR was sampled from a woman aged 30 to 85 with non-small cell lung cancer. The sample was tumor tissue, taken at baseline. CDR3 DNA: TGTGCCAGCAGCGGGGGGGCCGGGGCCAACGTCCTGACTTTC. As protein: CASSGGAGANVLTF.